Given below is one TCR beta chain in context. Antigen specificity is unknown. Relative to the germline gene, one junction end is altered; a read error may explain this. Treatment described: roughly 20 received Ad26.COV2.S at low or high dose, single or two shots; roughly five received placebo; per-sample allocation not given. Samples analyzed were those drawn on day 63 after the first vaccine or placebo injection. The sample is drawn from a study of Ad26.COV2.S vaccination and SARS-CoV-2 variants. Study summary: Donor allocation was to the COV1001 Ad26.COV2.S trial arm. Recipients of Ad26.COV2.S got it intramuscularly, once or twice 56 days apart.

Germline values: CDR1 MNHEY, CDR2 SVGAGI. This CDR3 comprises 13 residues. The data were produced by immunoSEQ multiplex PCR, yet TCRdb's version contains in-frame clones alone and is incomplete. This repertoire shows over 300,000 clones, about 80% found once; its top ten account for approximately 7%. Study-wide results and limits: Vaccine recipients had higher spike-specific TCR breadth than placebo recipients.

This rearrangement joins TRBV6-5 to TRBJ1-2; D perhaps matches TRBD1 (5 bases). This clonotype was sampled from a person aged 18-60 years who received the Ad26.COV2.S COVID-19 vaccine or a placebo. Sequencing used peripheral blood, obtained in a trial of Ad26.COV2.S vaccine versus placebo. CDR3 protein: CAGSYQGHYGYTF. As DNA, the CDR3 is TGTGCCGGCAGTTATCAGGGTCACTATGGCTACACCTTC.